One and the same sample provided the 24 T cell receptor beta chains below, sequenced in a study of blood T cell repertoires in COVID-19. Assay: immunoSEQ multiplex PCR; the TCRdb copy retains only in-frame clones and omits some. The sample shows tens of thousands of clones, more than 70% of them seen only once. Sequencing was done on a sample of peripheral blood. Every receptor here comes from a middle-aged man with COVID-19, enrolled during active disease.

The table lists this clone with many counts. This rearrangement joins TRBV6-5 to TRBJ1-2, with D possibly TRBD1 on 5 matching bases. Germline CDR1 and CDR2: MNHEY and SVGAGI. The CDR3 extends over 16 amino acids. Between the trimmed V and J ends, which lost 2 bases and 6 bases, there was a span of 19 bases. The CDR3 bases are TGTGCCAGCAGTTACCTGATGGGAGGGGCGGGACATGGCTACACCTTC. Translating gives CASSYLMGGAGHGYTF.

The V call is TRBV5-4, the J call TRBJ2-5; possibly TRBD1 for D (5 bases). Per germline, CDR1 SGHNT and CDR2 YYREEE (reference sequence). V was cut by 0 bases and J by 3 bases, with 12 bases left in between. CDR3 length: 15 residues. DNA for the CDR3: TGTGCCAGCAGCTTGGGAGTTGGCAGGGAAGAGACCCAGTACTTC. Translated, it gives CASSLGVGREETQYF.

This chain connects TRBV3-1 (or the pseudogene TRBV3-2) to TRBJ2-7; TRBD1 agrees at 11 bases. The CDR3 is 16 residues long. Germline CDR1 is LGHDT and CDR2 is YNNKEL (reference sequence). V lost 4 bases to trimming and J lost 5 bases; unmatched junction nucleotides: 10. The DNA for the CDR3 is TGTGCCAGCAGCCTAACCGGACAGGGGGCTGTAAACGAGCAGTACTTC. It specifies CASSLTGQGAVNEQYF.

The chain has TRBV2 and TRBJ2-5, with a possible D match to TRBD1 (5 bases). Per the germline V gene, CDR1 is SNHLY and CDR2 is FYNNEI. The CDR3 runs 14 residues. The V gene lost 5 bases and the J gene lost 1 base, with 11 bases spanning the gap. CDR3 sequence reads: CASSPRRAQETQYF. In DNA, the CDR3 is TGTGCCAGCAGTCCCCGCAGGGCCCAAGAGACCCAGTACTTC. Full variable domain (rest looked up from reference TRBV2 and TRBJ2-5): EPEVTQTPSHQVTQMGQEVILRCVPISNHLYFYWYRQILGQKVEFLVSFYNNEISEKSEIFDDQFSVERPDGSNFTLKIRSTKLEDSAMYFCASSPRRAQETQYFGPGTRLLVL.

The rearrangement joins TRBV6-5 to TRBJ1-4, with 9 positions matching TRBD1. After removal of 7 bases from V and 6 bases from J, the junction contained 9 bases not matched to a gene. Germline V lookup: CDR1 MNHEY, CDR2 SVGAGI. The CDR3 contains 15 residues. The CDR3 is CASTRRGQGYEKLFF. The CDR3 bases are TGTGCCAGCACCCGAAGAGGACAGGGGTATGAAAAACTGTTTTTT.

The V gene is TRBV3-1 (or the pseudogene TRBV3-2), the J gene TRBJ1-2; D unclear. Germline lookup yields CDR1 LGHDT and CDR2 YNNKEL (reference sequence). There are 15 residues in the CDR3. The V end was cut by 4 bases, the J end by 4 bases, with 16 bases between. The CDR3 DNA follows: TGTGCCAGCAGCCGAGGTACGGGTTCGGGCTATGGCTACACCTTC. This sequence encodes CASSRGTGSGYGYTF.

The rearrangement joins TRBV12-3 or TRBV12-4 to TRBJ1-5; D is unresolved. CDR3 length: 13 residues. Deletions cut 2 bases from V and 5 bases from J, with 7 bases between. The CDR3 region has the DNA TGTGCCAGCAGTTTATCCTTCTATCAGCCCCAGCATTTT. Protein product: CASSLSFYQPQHF.

This chain links TRBV7-9 with TRBJ1-1, with D unclear. The CDR3 totals 16 residues. Germline V CDR1 and CDR2: SEHNR, FQNEAQ (reference sequence). Trimming removed 4 bases from V and 1 base from J, with 16 bases in between. The CDR3 DNA follows: TGTGCCAGCAGCTCCTCATTCTCACCCAGGAACACTGAAGCTTTCTTT. Protein sequence: CASSSSFSPRNTEAFF.

The rearrangement joins TRBV5-1 to TRBJ1-1, with no clear D. Germline V gene lookup returns CDR1 SGHRS and CDR2 YFSETQ. The CDR3 contains 15 residues. The V end was cut by 0 bases, the J end by 0 bases, with 9 bases between. CDR3 protein: CASSLDQRVNTEAFF. The CDR3, as DNA: TGCGCCAGCAGCTTGGATCAGAGGGTGAACACTGAAGCTTTCTTT.

V gene TRBV3-1 (or the pseudogene TRBV3-2) combines with J gene TRBJ2-5; tentative D call: TRBD2 (7 bases). Trimming cost V 8 bases and J 5 bases, with 15 bases left between them. The germline CDR1 and CDR2 sequences are LGHDT and YNNKEL (reference sequence). This CDR3 contains 13 residues. The CDR3 nucleotides read TGTGCCAGCTCAGTGGGGGGGCGGGAGACCCAGTACTTC. Amino acids: CASSVGGRETQYF.

The genes are TRBV14 and TRBJ1-4; TRBD1 might be the D (6 bases). The CDR3 has 16 amino acids. Germline values: CDR1 SGHDN, CDR2 FVKESK. Trimming pared 4 bases from V and 7 bases from J, leaving 19 bases between. The CDR3 reads CASSLLGRGGSEKLFF. The CDR3 DNA is TGTGCCAGCAGCCTCTTAGGCAGGGGAGGGAGTGAAAAACTGTTTTTT.

This clone was observed a single time. This rearrangement joins TRBV2 to TRBJ1-3; unclear D gene. CDR1 and CDR2 from the germline V gene are SNHLY and FYNNEI. This CDR3 is 16 amino acids long. The V gene lost 6 bases and the J gene lost 0 bases, with 15 bases spanning the gap. The CDR3 protein is CASRTDGLNSGNTIYF. DNA of the CDR3: TGTGCCAGCAGAACCGACGGGTTAAACTCTGGAAACACCATATATTTT.

The V gene is TRBV7-9, the J gene TRBJ2-5; D gene unclear. Deletions cut 8 bases from V and 5 bases from J, with 15 bases between. Germline values: CDR1 SEHNR, CDR2 FQNEAQ (reference sequence). This CDR3 comprises 13 residues. The CDR3 bases are TGTGCCAGCGGCCCGGGTGGATGGGAGACCCAGTACTTC. It specifies CASGPGGWETQYF.

This clone has more than one count but fewer than ten. The chain links TRBV10-1 to TRBJ1-5, with a possible D match to TRBD1 (5 bases). Germline lookup yields CDR1 WNHNN and CDR2 SYGVQD (reference sequence). V was trimmed by 6 bases and J by 4 bases, leaving 16 bases between them. This CDR3 spans 15 amino acids. Written as DNA, the CDR3 is TGCGCCAGCAGGAGGGGAGGACGGCCGAATCAGCCCCAGCATTTT. Amino acids: CASRRGGRPNQPQHF.

The gene calls are TRBV4-1 and TRBJ1-5, with a weak D call TRBD1 (6 bases). The CDR3 spans 17 residues. Germline CDR1 reads MGHRA; CDR2 reads YSYEKL. With 1 base removed from V and 0 bases from J, the gap between germline ends came to 13 bases. In DNA form, the CDR3 reads TGCGCCAGCAGCCAAGGGGAGGGGGGGTATAGCAATCAGCCCCAGCATTTT. Translating it yields CASSQGEGGYSNQPQHF.

This clone showed up just once. The chain joins TRBV24-1 to TRBJ1-2; D is unresolved. V shed 3 bases and J shed 5 bases, with 9 bases lying between them. CDR3 length: 13 amino acids. Germline V gene lookup returns CDR1 KGHDR and CDR2 SFDVKD. CDR3 sequence reads: CATSDREGYGYTF. CDR3 coding DNA: TGTGCCACCAGTGATCGGGAAGGATATGGCTACACCTTC.

The rearrangement links TRBV2 to TRBJ1-5; TRBD1 might be the D (6 bases). This CDR3 contains 13 residues. V lost 6 bases to trimming and J lost 4 bases, with 10 bases between them. Germline V lookup: CDR1 SNHLY, CDR2 FYNNEI. In DNA, the CDR3 is TGTGCCAGCAGCAAACAGGGAAATCAGCCCCAGCATTTT. Translated, it gives CASSKQGNQPQHF.

This clone was seen a few times. V is TRBV30 and J is TRBJ1-4, with TRBD1 as a possible D gene (6 bases). The germline V and J ends were trimmed by 7 bases and 4 bases, with 16 bases remaining between them. Germline-derived CDR1 and CDR2 are GTSNPN and SVGIG (reference sequence). The CDR3 is 14 residues long. This CDR3 reads CASVKSGDNEKLFF. CDR3 nucleotides: TGTGCCTCCGTCAAGTCAGGGGATAATGAAAAACTGTTTTTT.

The rearrangement links TRBV28 to TRBJ1-5; 10 nucleotides align to TRBD1. CDR1 MDHEN and CDR2 SYDVKM come from the germline V gene. CDR3 length: 18 residues. V lost 6 bases and J lost 5; bases outside the gene matches: 16. The CDR3 coding sequence is TGTGCCAGCAGAACTTCGGACAGGGGGGGAATAGCTGATCAGCCCCAGCATTTT. Protein sequence: CASRTSDRGGIADQPQHF.

The chain uses TRBV7-3 and TRBJ2-5; 14 positions match TRBD2. The V gene end was trimmed by 5 bases and the J gene end by 4 bases; junction bases not matched to a gene: 6. The CDR3 extends over 16 amino acids. In germline, CDR1 is SGHTA, CDR2 FQGTGA. The CDR3 DNA reads TGTGCCAGCAGCCCAGGACTAGCGGGGGGACGAGAGACCCAGTACTTC. Its protein is CASSPGLAGGRETQYF.

The rearrangement links TRBV9 to TRBJ2-7, with 8 positions matching TRBD1. The V gene's germline CDR1 is SGDLS and CDR2 YYNGEE. This CDR3 spans 16 amino acids. The ends lost 0 bases at V and 4 bases at J; junction bases unmatched: 9. The CDR3 DNA follows: TGTGCCAGCAGCGTAGATCCTCAGGGGGCGCTGTACGAGCAGTACTTC. It codes for CASSVDPQGALYEQYF.

The chain employs TRBV28 and TRBJ1-2; a possible D gene is TRBD1 (5 bases). The germline V and J ends were trimmed by 6 bases and 6 bases, with 8 bases remaining between them. Germline CDR1 reads MDHEN; CDR2 reads SYDVKM. The CDR3 loop spans 11 amino acids. The CDR3 nucleotides read TGTGCCAGCAGCGCAGGGAATGGCTACACCTTC. This encodes CASSAGNGYTF.

V is TRBV6-2 or TRBV6-3 and J is TRBJ2-1, with 9 bases lining up with TRBD2. The V gene end was trimmed by 4 bases and the J gene end by 6 bases; junction bases not matched to a gene: 7. This CDR3 is 15 amino acids long. Per the germline V gene, CDR1 is MNHEY and CDR2 is SVGEGT. This CDR3 reads CASSSRGGYSNEQFF. For the CDR3, the DNA is TGTGCCAGCAGTTCGCGGGGGGGCTACAGCAATGAGCAGTTCTTC.

V and J are TRBV12-3 or TRBV12-4 and TRBJ1-4; TRBD1 is a possible D gene (6 bases). The V gene lost 6 bases and the J gene lost 11 bases, with 16 bases spanning the gap. The CDR3 has 13 amino acids. DNA for the CDR3: TGTGCCAGCAGCAAGGGGGAGGGGTGGAAACTGTTTTTT. This sequence encodes CASSKGEGWKLFF.